This is a list of T cell receptor beta chains from one sample in a study of shared clonotypes between healthy human individuals. Generated by immunoSEQ multiplex PCR, the TCRdb table keeps only in-frame clones and is missing some. The sample includes about 490,000 clones, approximately 84% of them seen just once. The sequenced sample consisted of PBMCs. Receptor source: a woman in her forties in good health. Some clones in this sample may be carry-over from other donors' samples. Each CDR3 is given with its conserved first and last residue. Each record gives: J gene, V gene, clone size, CDR3 protein. Clone size is shown for a subset of rows, as once, few, many or a class of expanded clone.

j_gene: TRBJ1-5; v_gene: TRBV6-4; abundance: .; CDR3aa: CASSRTGGDQPQHF
j_gene: TRBJ2-3; v_gene: TRBV7-2; abundance: .; CDR3aa: CASSPRGRYTDTQYF
j_gene: TRBJ2-7; v_gene: TRBV6-6; abundance: many; CDR3aa: CASRAGGNEQYF
j_gene: TRBJ2-7; v_gene: TRBV29-1; abundance: .; CDR3aa: CSVVRTGPYEQYF
j_gene: TRBJ2-7; v_gene: TRBV7-2; abundance: .; CDR3aa: CASSLVRAGRQYF
j_gene: TRBJ1-5; v_gene: TRBV7-2; abundance: .; CDR3aa: CASSLAVRANQPQHF
j_gene: TRBJ1-2; v_gene: TRBV27; abundance: .; CDR3aa: CASSRPPPGTHGYTF
j_gene: TRBJ2-2; v_gene: TRBV19; abundance: .; CDR3aa: CASHARQGRTGELFF
j_gene: TRBJ1-5; v_gene: TRBV6-1; abundance: once; CDR3aa: CASSARDLNQPQHF
j_gene: TRBJ1-1; v_gene: TRBV30; abundance: .; CDR3aa: CAWSGESHYTEAFF
j_gene: TRBJ1-1; v_gene: TRBV2; abundance: .; CDR3aa: CASKLELNTEAFF
j_gene: TRBJ2-7; v_gene: TRBV4-3; abundance: once; CDR3aa: CASSPRDDGYEQYF
j_gene: TRBJ1-1; v_gene: TRBV28; abundance: .; CDR3aa: CASKGGGRNTEAFF
j_gene: TRBJ2-2; v_gene: TRBV10-3; abundance: .; CDR3aa: CAISAQGTNTGELFF
j_gene: TRBJ1-2; v_gene: TRBV2; abundance: .; CDR3aa: CASSTQGSLYGYTF
j_gene: TRBJ2-1; v_gene: TRBV6-1; abundance: .; CDR3aa: CASMGRVDEQFF
j_gene: TRBJ1-2; v_gene: TRBV9; abundance: many; CDR3aa: CASRGGPARNYGYTF
j_gene: TRBJ2-1; v_gene: TRBV5-4; abundance: once; CDR3aa: CASSLSAGGHEQFF
j_gene: TRBJ2-2; v_gene: TRBV13; abundance: .; CDR3aa: CASSFGPGGTGELFF
j_gene: TRBJ1-2; v_gene: TRBV7-9; abundance: .; CDR3aa: CASSLDLRGRNYGYTF
j_gene: TRBJ2-7; v_gene: TRBV6-6; abundance: .; CDR3aa: CASSYSDRDLEQYF
j_gene: TRBJ2-7; v_gene: TRBV11-2; abundance: .; CDR3aa: CASSPYQGHYEQYF
j_gene: TRBJ2-1; v_gene: TRBV15; abundance: .; CDR3aa: CATSRALAGVGEQFF
j_gene: TRBJ2-7; v_gene: TRBV7-8; abundance: .; CDR3aa: CASSPQGGLYEQYF
j_gene: TRBJ2-5; v_gene: TRBV6-6; abundance: .; CDR3aa: CASSGDRLMGTQYF
j_gene: TRBJ2-7; v_gene: TRBV28; abundance: .; CDR3aa: CASSPQLRISSYEQYF
j_gene: TRBJ2-5; v_gene: TRBV28; abundance: .; CDR3aa: CASRPWGTLETQYF
j_gene: TRBJ2-1; v_gene: TRBV5-1; abundance: few; CDR3aa: CASSLAGSREQFF
j_gene: TRBJ2-5; v_gene: TRBV6-1; abundance: .; CDR3aa: CASSPVGGWETQYF
j_gene: TRBJ2-5; v_gene: TRBV7-2; abundance: .; CDR3aa: CASSFSRTQETQYF
j_gene: TRBJ2-5; v_gene: TRBV7-2; abundance: .; CDR3aa: CASSSQETQYF
j_gene: TRBJ2-1; v_gene: TRBV19; abundance: .; CDR3aa: CASTGQGSYNEQFF
j_gene: TRBJ2-3; v_gene: TRBV5-4; abundance: .; CDR3aa: CASSLGTSRSTDTQYF
j_gene: TRBJ2-7; v_gene: TRBV18; abundance: .; CDR3aa: CASSPGLAGVEQYF
j_gene: TRBJ2-7; v_gene: TRBV28; abundance: .; CDR3aa: CASSSPYEQYF
j_gene: TRBJ2-1; v_gene: TRBV1; abundance: .; CDR3aa: CTSSREERGRGNEQFF
j_gene: TRBJ2-5; v_gene: TRBV4-1; abundance: .; CDR3aa: CASSQGTRSETQYF
j_gene: TRBJ2-5; v_gene: TRBV10-3; abundance: .; CDR3aa: CAISEDRDQETQYF
j_gene: TRBJ2-7; v_gene: TRBV9; abundance: .; CDR3aa: CASSVGLASAYEQYF
j_gene: TRBJ2-5; v_gene: TRBV7-2; abundance: .; CDR3aa: CASSPHTGTERTQYF